This T cell receptor beta chain was captured in a study of sequential checkpoint blockade in melanoma. Clones were sequenced by immunoSEQ multiplex PCR, and TCRdb holds only the in-frame ones, with some missing. The sample lists 10,000 or so clones; around 73% were seen once. V lost 2 bases to trimming and J lost 4 bases; unmatched junction nucleotides: 0. Per germline, CDR1 MNHNS and CDR2 SASEGT. The CDR3 is made up of 15 amino acids. Sample treatment: randomized to nivolumab then ipilimumab (arm A) or the reverse (arm B). None of the patients previously received DNA-damaging chemotherapy. Sorted cells were live CD3+CD8+, lacking CD19 and CD56, from PBMCs.

The source was CD8+ T cells sorted from blood (inferred from file names), collected from a patient given nivolumab and ipilimumab in sequence. The V and J genes are TRBV6-1 and TRBJ2-3, with 13 bases aligning to TRBD2. The TCR originated in a human donor with melanoma. CDR3 sequence reads: CASSETSGGADTQYF. DNA for the CDR3: TGTGCCAGCAGTGAAACTAGCGGGGGGGCAGATACGCAGTATTTT.